Given below is one T cell receptor (beta chain) in context. Profiled with immunoSEQ multiplex PCR; TCRdb holds only in-frame clones, not every one. The sample lists 210,000 or so clones; 86% were seen once. With 0 bases removed from V and 8 bases from J, the gap between germline ends came to 8 bases. The CDR3 is 13 residues long. CDR1 and CDR2 (germline): MGHRA, YSYEKL. These data are taken from a study of blood T cell repertoires in COVID-19. Material: peripheral blood. The clonotype originates from a woman aged 45-60 years with acute or convalescent COVID-19. The chain is built from TRBV4-1 and TRBJ1-5, with TRBD1 as a possible D gene (5 bases). CDR3 sequence: CASSQDRGEPQHF. In DNA, the CDR3 is TGCGCCAGCAGCCAAGATCGGGGGGAGCCCCAGCATTTT.